This TCR beta chain was obtained from a study of T cells in Graves' hyperthyroidism and ophthalmopathy. Study conclusions and caveats: Ophthalmopathy and stable hyperthyroidism were separated by a 13 V-J model.

This clonotype was seen many times. The antigen remains undetermined. RNA transcripts gave rise to amplified TCR beta CDR3 regions. Using the HTBI primer set, a first-round RT-PCR was run on the TCR CDR3. TCRdb passed the multiplex PCR reads through MiXCR, listing each CDR3 protein once. Of more than 350,000 distinct CDR3 sequences listed, 15% were seen once; the top ten hold over 25%. Stability of Graves' hyperthyroidism was defined as absent ophthalmopathy progression within 18 months. PBMCs were collected from an approximately 9 ml volume of fresh peripheral blood. The sample comprised blood. This TCR came from a woman aged 30 to 39 with Graves' hyperthyroidism.

The DNA of the CDR3 is TGTGCCACCAGTGATGGCCAGCGACAATACAATCAGCCCCAGCATTTT. Translation: CATSDGQRQYNQPQHF. The rearrangement links TRBV24-1 to TRBJ1-5, with no clear D. From germline, CDR1 is KGHDR and CDR2 SFDVKD. Trimming took off 3 bases at V and 3 bases at J, with 14 bases between the two ends. The CDR3 is 16 residues long.